One and the same sample provided the 23 T cell receptor beta chains below, sequenced in a study of T-cell reconstitution after alpha-beta-depleted transplantation in children. Unique molecular identifiers were incorporated when the TCRbeta library was constructed. TCRdb processed the PCR reads anew with MiXCR; each CDR3 protein has one entry. The sample has about 200,000 distinct CDR3 sequences, about 6% seen once; the top ten hold approximately 4.1%. This material consisted of PBMCs, taken before TCRalphabeta/CD19-depleted stem cell transplant. The receptors derive from a girl less than two years old with combined immunodeficiency, due to receive a stem cell transplant.

This clonotype was observed at least ten times. J is TRBJ2-1 and V is TRBV27; D gene uncertain. V was pared by 7 bases and J by 8 bases, with 9 bases between. In germline, CDR1 is MNHEY, CDR2 SMNVEV (reference sequence). This CDR3 contains 11 residues. CDR3 protein: CASTLGYEQFF. In DNA form, the CDR3 reads TGTGCCAGCACTTTGGGGTATGAGCAGTTCTTC.

This clonotype was recorded many times. V gene TRBV3-1 combines with J gene TRBJ2-7, with 8 nucleotides matching TRBD1. The V gene end was trimmed by 4 bases and the J gene end by 4 bases; junction bases not matched to a gene: 12. The CDR3 loop spans 16 amino acids. Germline CDR1 reads LGHDT; CDR2 reads YNNKEL (reference sequence). CDR3 amino acids: CASSRTPTGEGYEQYF. The CDR3 region has the DNA TGTGCCAGCAGCCGTACCCCGACAGGGGAAGGGTACGAGCAGTACTTC.

This clonotype occurred many times. The genes are TRBV20-1 and TRBJ2-5, with 9 bases lining up with TRBD1. This CDR3 has 13 amino acids. Germline-derived CDR1 and CDR2 are DFQATT and SNEGSKA (reference sequence). The V segment lost 6 bases and the J segment 3 bases; nucleotides outside the gene matches: 5. This CDR3 is CSAPDRGKETQYF. The CDR3 bases are TGCAGTGCCCCGGACAGGGGCAAAGAGACCCAGTACTTC.

This clonotype was observed at least ten times. The J gene is TRBJ1-2, the V gene TRBV7-2, with a possible D match to TRBD1 (5 bases). CDR3 length: 16 residues. The germline CDR1 and CDR2 sequences are SGHTA and FQGNSA. V was cut by 5 bases and J by 3 bases, with 19 bases left in between. The CDR3: CASSPQGWPGDYGYTF. The CDR3 coding sequence is TGTGCCAGCAGCCCCCAGGGATGGCCGGGGGACTATGGCTACACCTTC.

Worth noting for this clonotype: This may arise from a read error, as a much more abundant clone is one base away. J is TRBJ2-7 and V is TRBV20-1; D perhaps matches TRBD2 (6 bases). Trimming removed 3 bases from V and 6 bases from J, with 15 bases in between. CDR3 size: 13 residues. The V gene's germline CDR1 is DFQATT and CDR2 SNEGSKA (reference sequence). The CDR3 DNA reads TGCAGTGCTAGCTGGAGGGGATTGATCGAGCAGTACTTC. Amino acids: CSASWRGLIEQYF.

The table lists this clonotype with many counts. The chain employs TRBV7-9 and TRBJ2-7; perhaps TRBD2 as D (6 bases). CDR3 length: 15 amino acids. Germline values: CDR1 SEHNR, CDR2 FQNEAQ (reference sequence). With 2 bases removed from V and 8 bases from J, the gap between germline ends came to 19 bases. Here the CDR3 reads CASSLPSARGGKQYF. The CDR3, as DNA: TGTGCCAGCAGCTTACCATCAGCAAGAGGCGGGAAGCAGTACTTC.

This clonotype was picked up many times. This chain links TRBV29-1 with TRBJ2-5; TRBD1 might be the D (5 bases). From germline, CDR1 is SQVTM and CDR2 ANQGSEA. The length of the CDR3 is 13 residues. The V gene lost 8 bases and the J gene lost 2 bases, with 15 bases spanning the gap. The CDR3 region has the DNA TGCAGCCTTGGAGCAGGGATACAAGAGACCCAGTACTTC. Residues: CSLGAGIQETQYF.

This clonotype was seen at least ten times. The chain carries TRBV2 and TRBJ1-6; D possibly corresponds to TRBD1 (6 bases). This CDR3 spans 16 amino acids. Germline CDR1 is SNHLY and CDR2 is FYNNEI. With 6 bases removed from V and 6 bases from J, the gap between germline ends came to 18 bases. The DNA for the CDR3 is TGTGCCAGCAGCGATTACCGGGACACCCTTAATTCACCCCTCCACTTT. Amino acid sequence: CASSDYRDTLNSPLHF.

The rearrangement links TRBV15 to TRBJ2-2; D call uncertain. Per the germline V gene, CDR1 is LNHNV and CDR2 is YYDKDF (reference sequence). The CDR3 is made up of 14 amino acids. Trimming cost V 7 bases and J 6 bases, with 15 bases left between them. CDR3 nucleotides: TGTGCCACCACCTCAGGTAGTTTCGCCGGGGAGCTGTTTTTT. This sequence encodes CATTSGSFAGELFF. Full variable domain (outside the CDR3, taken from reference TRBV15 and TRBJ2-2): DAMVIQNPRYQVTQFGKPVTLSCSQTLNHNVMYWYQQKSSQAPKLLFHYYDKDFNNEADTPDNFQSRRPNTSFCFLDIRSPGLGDTAMYLCATTSGSFAGELFFGEGSRLTVL.

This clonotype was detected many times. The V and J genes are TRBV5-6 and TRBJ2-1; the match to TRBD2 covers 8 bases. The CDR3 loop spans 15 amino acids. V lost 2 bases and J lost 1; bases outside the gene matches: 2. Germline CDR1 and CDR2: SGHDT and YYEEEE. CDR3 bases: TGTGCCAGCAGCTTACTAGCGGAGTCCTACAATGAGCAGTTCTTC. Encoded protein: CASSLLAESYNEQFF. Variable domain in full (rest from reference TRBV5-6 and TRBJ2-1): DAGVTQSPTHLIKTRGQQVTLRCSPKSGHDTVSWYQQALGQGPQFIFQYYEEEERQRGNFPDRFSGHQFPNYSSELNVNALLLGDSALYLCASSLLAESYNEQFFGPGTRLTVL.

This clonotype has at least ten counts. The chain employs TRBV7-3 and TRBJ2-1, with TRBD2 matching over 11 bases. V lost 9 bases and J lost 8; bases outside the gene matches: 6. The V gene's germline CDR1 is SGHTA and CDR2 FQGTGA. The length of the CDR3 is 13 residues. The CDR3 DNA sequence: TGTGCCAGTAGCGGGGGGGCTTGGGATGAGCAGTTCTTC. Its protein is CASSGGAWDEQFF. The entire variable domain, with the rest obtained from reference TRBV7-3 and TRBJ2-1, is as follows: GAGVSQTPSNKVTEKGKYVELRCDPISGHTALYWYRQSLGQGPEFLIYFQGTGAADDSGLPNDRFFAVRPEGSVSTLKIQRTERGDSAVYLCASSGGAWDEQFFGPGTRLTVL.

This clonotype was counted ten times or more. The gene calls are TRBV7-9 and TRBJ2-7, with D tentatively TRBD1 (6 bases). This CDR3 is 15 amino acids long. Trimming shortened V by 4 bases and J by 1 base, and 14 bases separated the two germline ends. CDR1 and CDR2 (germline): SEHNR, FQNEAQ (reference sequence). CDR3 DNA: TGTGCCAGCAGCTCGGCTTACACAGGGTCCTACGAGCAGTACTTC. Translation: CASSSAYTGSYEQYF. Variable domain in full (rest from reference TRBV7-9 and TRBJ2-7): DTGVSQNPRHKITKRGQNVTFRCDPISEHNRLYWYRQTLGQGPEFLTYFQNEAQLEKSRLLSDRFSAERPKGSFSTLEIQRTEQGDSAMYLCASSSAYTGSYEQYFGPGTRLTVT.

This clonotype was seen at least ten times. The chain couples TRBV25-1 to TRBJ2-1; 7 bases agree with TRBD1. V lost 6 bases to trimming and J lost 0 bases; unmatched junction nucleotides: 5. The CDR3 sequence is 15 residues long. Germline V gene lookup returns CDR1 MGHDK and CDR2 SYGVNS. The chain's CDR3 is CASRVRDSSYNEQFF. CDR3 coding DNA: TGTGCCAGCAGGGTGAGGGACAGCTCCTACAATGAGCAGTTCTTC.

This clonotype has ten or more counts. V gene TRBV10-3 combines with J gene TRBJ2-7, with TRBD1 matching 9 bases. Trimming at V came to 6 bases and at J to 3 bases, leaving 6 bases not matched to a gene. This CDR3 region has 14 residues. Looked up from germline, CDR1 is ENHRY and CDR2 is SYGVKD. DNA of the CDR3: TGTGCCATCAGAGGTGACAGGGGGGACTACGAGCAGTACTTC. Protein sequence: CAIRGDRGDYEQYF.

The chain joins TRBV19 to TRBJ2-7, with 9 bases aligning to TRBD2. In germline, CDR1 is LNHDA, CDR2 SQIVND (reference sequence). There are 15 residues in the CDR3. The ends lost 5 bases at V and 1 base at J; junction bases unmatched: 6. The CDR3 sequence is CASSPQAGGSYEQYF. The DNA of the CDR3 is TGTGCCAGTAGTCCCCAAGCGGGAGGATCCTACGAGCAGTACTTC.

Ten or more counts support this clonotype. The chain links TRBV20-1 to TRBJ2-1; D perhaps matches TRBD2 (5 bases). There are 15 residues in the CDR3. Germline CDR1 and CDR2: DFQATT and SNEGSKA (reference sequence). V lost 3 bases and J lost 3, with 15 bases in between. DNA for the CDR3: TGCAGTGCTAGCTCACTAGATACCCTCTACAATGAGCAGTTCTTC. Amino acids: CSASSLDTLYNEQFF.

At least ten counts were recorded for this clonotype. The chain recombines TRBV29-1 with TRBJ2-2; D unclear. This CDR3 is 12 amino acids long. The V and J ends lost 7 bases and 5 bases respectively, with 11 bases between them. Germline CDR1 and CDR2: SQVTM and ANQGSEA. Written as DNA, the CDR3 is TGCAGCGCAACTGTTGGAACCGGGGAGCTGTTTTTT. Translated, it gives CSATVGTGELFF.

There are many counts of this clonotype. This chain uses TRBV9 with TRBJ1-1, with D maybe TRBD1 (5 bases). Germline V gene data show CDR1 as SGDLS and CDR2 as YYNGEE. Trimming stripped 1 base from V and 8 bases from J, with 18 bases between. The CDR3 runs 15 residues. The CDR3 protein is CASSVMGRPWEEAFF. In DNA form, the CDR3 reads TGTGCCAGCAGCGTAATGGGACGCCCCTGGGAGGAAGCTTTCTTT.

This clonotype came up many times. The chain recombines TRBV10-3 with TRBJ2-3, with D perhaps matching TRBD1 (5 bases). The ends were cut back, 4 bases at V and 0 bases at J, with 20 bases in the middle. Germline CDR1 and CDR2: ENHRY and SYGVKD. There are 18 residues in the CDR3. CDR3 loop: CAISGQPLPFASTDTQYF. For the CDR3, the DNA is TGTGCCATCAGTGGACAGCCGCTTCCCTTTGCTAGCACAGATACGCAGTATTTT.

This clonotype showed up many times. The rearrangement links TRBV29-1 to TRBJ2-6, with 11 bases aligning to TRBD1. V shed 1 base, J shed 3 bases, and the junction held 5 bases outside the gene matches. In germline, CDR1 is SQVTM, CDR2 ANQGSEA. The CDR3 has 17 amino acids. DNA for the CDR3: TGCAGCGTTGAAGGACGGACAGGGGGCGGTGGGGCCAACGTCCTGACTTTC. As protein: CSVEGRTGGGGANVLTF.

This clonotype was seen repeatedly, ten times or more. This chain joins TRBV12-3 or TRBV12-4 and TRBJ2-7, with D maybe TRBD2 (5 bases). The CDR3 runs 14 residues. V was pared by 2 bases and J by 5 bases, with 13 bases between. CDR3 protein: CASSLRGPRHEQYF. In DNA, the CDR3 is TGTGCCAGCAGTTTAAGAGGGCCCAGGCACGAGCAGTACTTC.

There are many counts of this clonotype. The chain links TRBV6-2 or TRBV6-3 to TRBJ2-7, with D possibly being TRBD2 (5 bases). Trimming shortened V by 2 bases and J by 3 bases, and 14 bases separated the two germline ends. CDR1 and CDR2 from the germline V gene are MNHEY and SVGEGT. CDR3 size: 15 residues. The CDR3 protein is CASSYPAGGDYEQYF. In DNA form, the CDR3 reads TGTGCCAGCAGTTACCCGGCAGGAGGAGACTACGAGCAGTACTTC.

This clonotype has ten or more counts. The chain is built from TRBV7-8 and TRBJ1-1; 8 bases fit TRBD1. Per germline, CDR1 SGHVS and CDR2 FQNEAQ. This CDR3 has 16 residues. V trimming: 4 bases; J trimming: 1 base; junction bases outside the gene matches: 8. The CDR3 nucleotides are TGTGCCAGCAGCTCAGACAGGGGCCACCAGAACACTGAAGCTTTCTTT. Its protein is CASSSDRGHQNTEAFF.